The 13 T cell receptor beta chains below all came from one sample that was sequenced in a study of blood T cell repertoires in COVID-19. Method: immunoSEQ multiplex PCR; TCRdb's copy keeps in-frame clones and lacks some. The sample has 55,000 to 65,000 clones; more than 75% are singletons. The specimen sequenced was peripheral blood. The receptor source for this set is a human donor in a cohort sampled during active COVID-19.

The chain recombines TRBV28 with TRBJ2-1; maybe TRBD2 (6 bases). This CDR3 has 15 amino acids. Trimming took off 2 bases at V and 4 bases at J, with 12 bases between the two ends. Germline V CDR1 and CDR2: MDHEN, SYDVKM. CDR3 bases: TGTGCCAGCAGTTTAGGGGGGATGATATACAATGAGCAGTTCTTC. Its protein is CASSLGGMIYNEQFF.

V usage is TRBV7-2 and J usage is TRBJ2-1, with a tentative D call TRBD2 (6 bases). This CDR3 spans 16 amino acids. Germline V gene sequence: CDR1 SGHTA, CDR2 FQGNSA. V lost 1 base to trimming and J lost 0 bases, with 10 bases between them. The CDR3 loop reads CASSLDAGNSYNEQFF. CDR3 coding DNA: TGTGCCAGCAGCTTAGATGCGGGGAACTCCTACAATGAGCAGTTCTTC.

The chain carries TRBV15 and TRBJ1-2; a weak D match, TRBD1 (6 bases). The germline V and J ends were trimmed by 8 bases and 8 bases, with 12 bases remaining between them. Germline-derived CDR1 and CDR2 are LNHNV and YYDKDF (reference sequence). The CDR3 is 11 amino acids. CDR3 DNA: TGTGCCACCGGGGGGGGCTGGGGCTACACCTTC. It encodes CATGGGWGYTF.

J is TRBJ2-7 and V is TRBV27; tentative D call: TRBD2 (6 bases). Germline V gene lookup returns CDR1 MNHEY and CDR2 SMNVEV (reference sequence). The CDR3 length is 13 residues. Trimming stripped 5 bases from V and 3 bases from J, with 11 bases between. The CDR3 coding sequence is TGTGCCAGCAGTCGGGGGACCAACTACGAGCAGTACTTC. Its protein product is CASSRGTNYEQYF.

V usage is TRBV6-2 or TRBV6-3 and J usage is TRBJ2-5, with 7 nucleotides matching TRBD1. The V and J ends lost 4 bases and 3 bases, in that order; junction bases with no gene match: 14. The V gene's germline CDR1 is MNHEY and CDR2 SVGEGT. The CDR3 consists of 17 residues. CDR3 loop: CASSSRPHRGEKETQYF. The CDR3 DNA follows: TGTGCCAGCAGTTCGCGACCCCACAGGGGCGAGAAAGAGACCCAGTACTTC.

This chain connects TRBV28 to TRBJ2-1; no definite D call. Trimming removed 4 bases at V and 3 bases at J, with 13 bases between. Germline CDR1 reads MDHEN; CDR2 reads SYDVKM. CDR3 length: 15 amino acids. CDR3 in amino acids: CASSSTKTHYNEQFF. The CDR3 DNA reads TGTGCCAGCAGTTCAACGAAGACACACTACAATGAGCAGTTCTTC.

The chain recombines TRBV10-3 with TRBJ2-1; 11 bases are shared with TRBD2. The CDR3 length is 15 residues. Losses at the gene ends were 6 bases for V and 4 bases for J; bases not matched to a gene: 5. Germline V gene lookup returns CDR1 ENHRY and CDR2 SYGVKD. The CDR3 bases are TGTGCCATCAGCGCCGGGACTAGCGGATACAATGAGCAGTTCTTC. Translating gives CAISAGTSGYNEQFF.

The V gene is TRBV29-1, the J gene TRBJ1-4, with D unclear. The CDR3 has 11 residues. Germline lookup yields CDR1 SQVTM and CDR2 ANQGSEA. Trimming shortened V by 1 base and J by 13 bases, and 10 bases separated the two germline ends. CDR3 sequence: CSVEGSTGLFF. In nucleotides, the CDR3 is TGCAGCGTTGAAGGGTCAACGGGACTGTTTTTT.

CDR3 loop: CASSEALRASGNYEQYF. The CDR3 DNA follows: TGTGCCAGCAGTGAAGCGCTTCGGGCTAGCGGAAACTACGAGCAGTACTTC. The genes are TRBV6-1 and TRBJ2-7, with 7 bases that match TRBD2. The trim removed 0 bases at V and 3 bases at J, leaving 11 bases unmatched. The length of the CDR3 is 17 residues. The germline gives CDR1 MNHNS, CDR2 SASEGT.

J is TRBJ2-1 and V is TRBV11-3; 14 bases map to TRBD2. Trimming cost V 5 bases and J 0 bases; bases outside gene matches: 9. CDR3 length: 19 amino acids. Germline-derived CDR1 and CDR2 are SGHNT and YENEEA. The CDR3 DNA reads as TGTGCCAGCAGCCCCCGGACTAGCGGGAGGCCGAGCTCCTACAATGAGCAGTTCTTC. Translated, it gives CASSPRTSGRPSSYNEQFF.

This clone appeared a single time. V gene TRBV5-4 combines with J gene TRBJ2-3; TRBD2 matches 7 bases. Germline V gene lookup returns CDR1 SGHNT and CDR2 YYREEE (reference sequence). The V segment lost 1 base and the J segment 0 bases; nucleotides outside the gene matches: 5. CDR3 length: 16 amino acids. The CDR3 spells CASSLRREMSTDTQYF. The CDR3 bases are TGTGCCAGCAGCTTGAGGCGGGAGATGAGCACAGATACGCAGTATTTT.

The chain joins TRBV5-1 to TRBJ2-1, with D maybe TRBD1 (8 bases). Between the trimmed V and J ends, which lost 1 base and 7 bases, there was a span of 18 bases. This CDR3 is built from 16 residues. Germline V gives CDR1 SGHRS, CDR2 YFSETQ. The CDR3 bases are TGCGCCAGCAGCTTGCGCGTTGACAGGGGAGGGAATGAGCAGTTCTTC. Translation gives CASSLRVDRGGNEQFF. Looking up the rest from reference TRBV5-1 and TRBJ2-1 gives the full variable domain: KAGVTQTPRYLIKTRGQQVTLSCSPISGHRSVSWYQQTPGQGLQFLFEYFSETQRNKGNFPGRFSGRQFSNSRSEMNVSTLELGDSALYLCASSLRVDRGGNEQFFGPGTRLTVL.

V usage is TRBV7-2 and J usage is TRBJ2-1; D is perhaps TRBD2 (6 bases). Germline loops: CDR1 SGHTA, CDR2 FQGNSA. Trimming stripped 5 bases from V and 3 bases from J, with 11 bases between. The CDR3 extends over 14 amino acids. CDR3 sequence reads: CASSAFSGYNEQFF. The CDR3 DNA sequence: TGTGCCAGCAGCGCATTTAGCGGCTACAATGAGCAGTTCTTC. Based on the CDR3 plus reference TRBV7-2 and TRBJ2-1, the full variable domain is GAGVSQSPSNKVTEKGKDVELRCDPISGHTALYWYRQSLGQGLEFLIYFQGNSAPDKSGLPSDRFSAERTGGSVSTLTIQRTQQEDSAVYLCASSAFSGYNEQFFGPGTRLTVL.